This TCR beta chain derives from a study of shared clonotypes between healthy human individuals. The overall study: Aged between 18 and 49, the donors were a couple of women and a few men.

Produced via immunoSEQ multiplex PCR; TCRdb's table is partial and in-frame only. The sample yields some 1,400,000 clones, around 97% seen once. This CDR3 spans 12 amino acids. V was pared by 5 bases and J by 5 bases, with 9 bases between. Germline V CDR1 and CDR2: MDHEN, SYDVKM. J is TRBJ1-2 and V is TRBV28; D gene unclear. The sequencing input was naive CD4+ T cells sorted from blood. The subset denotes: CD45RA+ positively selected. This TCR came from a man younger than 40 in good health. CDR3 nucleotide sequence: TGTGCCAGCAGTCCGACCCGATATGGCTACACCTTC. Amino acids: CASSPTRYGYTF.